What follows are 7 T cell receptor beta chains derived from one specimen sequenced in a study of T cell responses to AZD1222 COVID-19 vaccine. Clones were read by immunoSEQ multiplex PCR, and TCRdb kept only the in-frame ones, dropping some. The top ten clones hold about 3% of a sample with 180,000 or so clones, more than 90% of them seen once. Sequences were derived from peripheral blood, sampled on day 0 of AZD1222 vaccination. The receptor set was obtained from an adult in good health.

V usage is TRBV28 and J usage is TRBJ1-2, with D uncertain. V was pared by 3 bases and J by 4 bases, with 6 bases between. Germline V lookup: CDR1 MDHEN, CDR2 SYDVKM. The CDR3 contains 12 residues. DNA of the CDR3: TGTGCCAGCAGTTTCGGCAGCTATGGCTACACCTTC. Encoded protein: CASSFGSYGYTF.

The CDR3 DNA follows: TGTGCCAGCTCCCCCGAAAGACTAGCGGGAGGGTACAATGAGCAGTTCTTC. Translating it yields CASSPERLAGGYNEQFF. The V and J genes are TRBV18 and TRBJ2-1, with 14 nucleotides matching TRBD2. Germline CDR1 reads KGHSH; CDR2 reads LQKENI. The CDR3 loop spans 17 amino acids. With V trimmed by 6 bases and J by 4 bases, 8 bases remained unmatched.

The rearrangement uses TRBV18 and TRBJ1-1, with D unresolved. The V end was cut by 2 bases, the J end by 1 base, with 8 bases between. The CDR3 is made up of 14 amino acids. CDR1 KGHSH and CDR2 LQKENI come from the germline V gene. The CDR3 loop reads CASSPEIQNTEAFF. The CDR3 DNA is TGTGCCAGCTCACCAGAGATCCAGAACACTGAAGCTTTCTTT.

The chain combines TRBV27 with TRBJ1-2, with 10 nucleotides matching TRBD1. Germline CDR1 and CDR2: MNHEY and SMNVEV (reference sequence). V lost 5 bases, J lost 4 bases, and 1 base stayed unmatched. This CDR3 region has 13 residues. CDR3 nucleotide sequence: TGTGCCAGCAGTAGGACAGGGGGCTATGGCTACACCTTC. Protein product: CASSRTGGYGYTF.

The gene calls are TRBV10-1 and TRBJ2-1; 10 nucleotides agree with TRBD2. V shed 3 bases, J shed 2 bases, and the junction held 4 bases outside the gene matches. Germline V gene data show CDR1 as WNHNN and CDR2 as SYGVQD (reference sequence). The CDR3 length is 16 residues. The CDR3 here is CASSETGTSAYNEQFF. As DNA, the CDR3 is TGCGCCAGCAGTGAAACCGGGACTAGCGCCTACAATGAGCAGTTCTTC.

In this sample, this clone turned up a few times. This chain links TRBV29-1 with TRBJ2-7; 9 bases line up with TRBD2. J lost 3 bases, V lost 5 bases, and 8 bases had no gene match. The CDR3 loop spans 14 amino acids. Germline V CDR1 and CDR2: SQVTM, ANQGSEA. The CDR3 region is CSVTRGLASYEQYF. The CDR3 coding sequence is TGCAGCGTTACCCGGGGACTAGCAAGCTACGAGCAGTACTTC.

The V gene is TRBV5-1, the J gene TRBJ1-2; no clear D. Trimming shortened V by 0 bases and J by 8 bases, and 14 bases separated the two germline ends. Germline V gene sequence: CDR1 SGHRS, CDR2 YFSETQ. This CDR3 has 14 amino acids. The CDR3 here is CASSLASPIQGYTF. CDR3 DNA: TGCGCCAGCAGCTTGGCATCTCCTATTCAGGGCTACACCTTC.